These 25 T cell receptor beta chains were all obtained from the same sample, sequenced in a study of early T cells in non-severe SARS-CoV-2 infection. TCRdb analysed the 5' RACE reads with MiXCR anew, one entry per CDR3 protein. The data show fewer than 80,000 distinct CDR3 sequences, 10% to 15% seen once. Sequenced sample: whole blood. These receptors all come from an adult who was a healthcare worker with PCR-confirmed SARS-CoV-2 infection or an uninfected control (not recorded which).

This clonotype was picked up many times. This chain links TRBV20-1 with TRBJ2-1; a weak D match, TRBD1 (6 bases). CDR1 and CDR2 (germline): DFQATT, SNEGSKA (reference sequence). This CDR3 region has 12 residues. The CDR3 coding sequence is TGCAGGGTTGGAAGGGGGTACAATGAGCAGTTCTTC. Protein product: CRVGRGYNEQFF.

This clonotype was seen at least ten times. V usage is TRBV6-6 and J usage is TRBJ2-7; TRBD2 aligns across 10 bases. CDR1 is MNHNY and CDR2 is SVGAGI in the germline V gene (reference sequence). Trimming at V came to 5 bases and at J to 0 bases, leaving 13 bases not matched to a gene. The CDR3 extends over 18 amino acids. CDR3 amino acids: CASSAGLAGVLSSYEQYF. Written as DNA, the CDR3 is TGTGCCAGCAGTGCGGGCCTAGCGGGAGTTCTTAGCTCCTACGAGCAGTACTTC.

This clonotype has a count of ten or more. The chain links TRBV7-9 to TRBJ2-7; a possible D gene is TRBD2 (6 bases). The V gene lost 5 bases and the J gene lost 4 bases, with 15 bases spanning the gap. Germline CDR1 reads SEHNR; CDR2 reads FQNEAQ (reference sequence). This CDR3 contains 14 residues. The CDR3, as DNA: TGTGCCAGCAGCCCAGAGGTAGGGAGGTACGAGCAGTACTTC. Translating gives CASSPEVGRYEQYF.

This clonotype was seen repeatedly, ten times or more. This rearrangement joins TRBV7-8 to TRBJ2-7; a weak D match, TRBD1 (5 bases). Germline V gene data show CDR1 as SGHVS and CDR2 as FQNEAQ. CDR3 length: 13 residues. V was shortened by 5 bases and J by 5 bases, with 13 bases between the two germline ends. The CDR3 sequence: CASSLGRANEQYF. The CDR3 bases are TGTGCCAGCAGCCTGGGGCGAGCAAACGAGCAGTACTTC.

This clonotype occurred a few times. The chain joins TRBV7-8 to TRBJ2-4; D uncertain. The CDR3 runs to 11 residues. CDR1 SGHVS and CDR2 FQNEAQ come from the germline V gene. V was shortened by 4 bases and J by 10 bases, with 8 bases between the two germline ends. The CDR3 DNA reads TGTGCCAGCAGCTCGGGCTTAATTCAGTACTTC. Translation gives CASSSGLIQYF.

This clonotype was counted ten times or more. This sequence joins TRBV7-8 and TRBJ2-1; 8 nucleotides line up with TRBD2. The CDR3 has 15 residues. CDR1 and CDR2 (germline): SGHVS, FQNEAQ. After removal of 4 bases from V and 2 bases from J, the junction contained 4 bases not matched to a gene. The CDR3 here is CASSYLAGTYNEQFF. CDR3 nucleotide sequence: TGTGCCAGCAGCTATTTAGCGGGAACCTACAATGAGCAGTTCTTC.

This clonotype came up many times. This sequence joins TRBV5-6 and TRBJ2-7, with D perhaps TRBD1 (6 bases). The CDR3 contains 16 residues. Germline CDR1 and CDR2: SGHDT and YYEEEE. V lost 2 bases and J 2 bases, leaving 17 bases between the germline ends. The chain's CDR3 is CASSLLGGRVTYEQYF. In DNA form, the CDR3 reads TGTGCCAGCAGCTTACTTGGGGGCCGCGTAACCTACGAGCAGTACTTC.

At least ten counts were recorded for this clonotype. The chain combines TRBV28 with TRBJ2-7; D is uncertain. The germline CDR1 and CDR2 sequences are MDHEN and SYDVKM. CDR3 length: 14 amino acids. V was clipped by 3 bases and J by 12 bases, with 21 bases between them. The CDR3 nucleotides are TGTGCCAGCAGTTTGGACCATGAAGATAAGTATAGGTACTTC. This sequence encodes CASSLDHEDKYRYF.

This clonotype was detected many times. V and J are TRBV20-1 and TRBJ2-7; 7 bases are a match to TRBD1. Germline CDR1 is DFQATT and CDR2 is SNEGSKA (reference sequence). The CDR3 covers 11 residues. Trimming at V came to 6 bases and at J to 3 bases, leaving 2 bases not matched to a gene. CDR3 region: CSAGTVYEQYF. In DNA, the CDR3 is TGCAGTGCCGGGACAGTCTACGAGCAGTACTTC.

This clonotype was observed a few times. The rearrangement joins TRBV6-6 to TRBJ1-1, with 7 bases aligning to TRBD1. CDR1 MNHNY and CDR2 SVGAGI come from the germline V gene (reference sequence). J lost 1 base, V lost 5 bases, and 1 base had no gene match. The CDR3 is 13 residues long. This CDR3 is CASSQGENTEAFF. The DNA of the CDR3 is TGTGCCAGCAGTCAGGGGGAGAACACTGAAGCTTTCTTT.

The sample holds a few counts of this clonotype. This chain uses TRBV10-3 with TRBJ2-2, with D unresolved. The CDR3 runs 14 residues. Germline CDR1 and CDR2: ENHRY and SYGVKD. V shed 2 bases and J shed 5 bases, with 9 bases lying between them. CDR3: CAISELPGTGELFF. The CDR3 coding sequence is TGTGCCATCAGTGAGCTGCCCGGGACCGGGGAGCTGTTTTTT.

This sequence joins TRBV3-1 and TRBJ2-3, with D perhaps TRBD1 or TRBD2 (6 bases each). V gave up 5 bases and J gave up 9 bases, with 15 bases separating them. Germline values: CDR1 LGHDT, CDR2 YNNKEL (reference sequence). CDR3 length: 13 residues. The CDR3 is CASSGGQSSTQYF. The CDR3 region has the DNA TGTGCCAGCAGCGGGGGGCAGAGTAGCACGCAGTATTTT.

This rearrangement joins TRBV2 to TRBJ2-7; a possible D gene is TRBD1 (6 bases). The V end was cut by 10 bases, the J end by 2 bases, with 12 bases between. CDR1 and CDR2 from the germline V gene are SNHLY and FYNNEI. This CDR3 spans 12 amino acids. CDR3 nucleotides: TGTGCCACCCTTGGACAGACCTACGAGCAGTACTTC. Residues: CATLGQTYEQYF.

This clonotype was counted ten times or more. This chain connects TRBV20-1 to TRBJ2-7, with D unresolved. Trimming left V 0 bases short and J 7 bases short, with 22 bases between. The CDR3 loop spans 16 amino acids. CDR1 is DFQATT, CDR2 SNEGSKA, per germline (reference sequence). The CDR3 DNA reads TGCAGTGCTAGAGATGCCACGATACAAGCTTTTCGAGAGCAGTACTTC. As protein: CSARDATIQAFREQYF.

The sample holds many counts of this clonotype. The CDR3 region is CSVDGGLKAFF. The CDR3 region has the DNA TGCAGCGTTGATGGGGGTTTGAAAGCTTTCTTT. The chain employs TRBV29-1 and TRBJ1-1; D might be TRBD1 (5 bases). V gave up 3 bases and J gave up 9 bases, with 11 bases separating them. This CDR3 contains 11 residues. CDR1 SQVTM and CDR2 ANQGSEA come from the germline V gene.

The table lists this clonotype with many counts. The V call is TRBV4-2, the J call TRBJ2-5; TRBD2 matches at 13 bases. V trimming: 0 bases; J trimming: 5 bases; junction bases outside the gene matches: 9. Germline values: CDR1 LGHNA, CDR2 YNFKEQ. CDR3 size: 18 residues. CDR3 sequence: CASSQEVGLAGTGETQYF. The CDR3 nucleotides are TGTGCCAGCAGCCAAGAGGTGGGACTAGCGGGAACGGGGGAGACCCAGTACTTC.

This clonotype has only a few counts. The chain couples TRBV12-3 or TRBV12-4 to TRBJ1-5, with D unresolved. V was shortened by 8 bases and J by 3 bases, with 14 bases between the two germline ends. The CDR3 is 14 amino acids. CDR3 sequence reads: CASSTVGNNQPQHF. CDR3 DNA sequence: TGTGCCAGCTCAACCGTCGGAAACAATCAGCCCCAGCATTTT.

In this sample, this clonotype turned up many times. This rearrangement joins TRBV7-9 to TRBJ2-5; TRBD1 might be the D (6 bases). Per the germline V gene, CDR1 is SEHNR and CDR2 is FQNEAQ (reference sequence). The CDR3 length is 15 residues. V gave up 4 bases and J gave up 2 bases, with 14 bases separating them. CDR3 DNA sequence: TGTGCCAGCAGCTCGACAGGCTATAGACAAGAGACCCAGTACTTC. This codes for CASSSTGYRQETQYF.

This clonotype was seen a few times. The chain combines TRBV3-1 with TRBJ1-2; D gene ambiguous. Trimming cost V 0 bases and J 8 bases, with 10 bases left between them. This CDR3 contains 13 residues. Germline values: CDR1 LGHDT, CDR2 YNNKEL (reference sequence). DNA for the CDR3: TGTGCCAGCAGCCAAGATGGACTTCGAGGCTACACCTTC. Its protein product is CASSQDGLRGYTF.

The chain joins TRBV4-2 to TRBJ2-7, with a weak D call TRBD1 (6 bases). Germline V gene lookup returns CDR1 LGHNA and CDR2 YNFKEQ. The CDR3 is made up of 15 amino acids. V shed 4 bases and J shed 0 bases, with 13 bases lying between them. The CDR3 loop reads CASSPRTASSYEQYF. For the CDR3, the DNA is TGTGCCAGCAGCCCCCGGACAGCGAGCTCCTACGAGCAGTACTTC.

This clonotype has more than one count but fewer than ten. The CDR3, as DNA: TGCAGCGCCCGACAGGGGAGCAATCAGCCCCAGCATTTT. As protein: CSARQGSNQPQHF. J is TRBJ1-5 and V is TRBV29-1, with 8 nucleotides matching TRBD1. The CDR3 extends over 13 amino acids. Germline loops: CDR1 SQVTM, CDR2 ANQGSEA. With 7 bases clipped from V and 1 base from J, the junction kept 3 bases outside the gene matches.

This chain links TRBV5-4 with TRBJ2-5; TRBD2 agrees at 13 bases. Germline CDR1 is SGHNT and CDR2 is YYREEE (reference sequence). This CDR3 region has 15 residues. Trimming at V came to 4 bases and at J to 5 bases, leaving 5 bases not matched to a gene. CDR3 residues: CASSIGLAGVETQYF. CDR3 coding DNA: TGTGCCAGCAGCATCGGACTAGCGGGAGTTGAGACCCAGTACTTC. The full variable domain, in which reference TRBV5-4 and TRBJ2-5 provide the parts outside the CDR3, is ETGVTQSPTHLIKTRGQQVTLRCSSQSGHNTVSWYQQALGQGPQFIFQYYREEENGRGNFPPRFSGLQFPNYSSELNVNALELDDSALYLCASSIGLAGVETQYFGPGTRLLVL.

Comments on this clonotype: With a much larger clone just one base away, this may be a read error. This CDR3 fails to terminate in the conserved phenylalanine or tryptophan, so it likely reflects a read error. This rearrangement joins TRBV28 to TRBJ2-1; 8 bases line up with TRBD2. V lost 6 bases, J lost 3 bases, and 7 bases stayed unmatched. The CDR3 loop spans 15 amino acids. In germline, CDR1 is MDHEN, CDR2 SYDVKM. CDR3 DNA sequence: TGTGCCAGCAGAAGGCGAGCGGGGGTCTACAATGAGCAGTTCCTC. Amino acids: CASRRRAGVYNEQFL.

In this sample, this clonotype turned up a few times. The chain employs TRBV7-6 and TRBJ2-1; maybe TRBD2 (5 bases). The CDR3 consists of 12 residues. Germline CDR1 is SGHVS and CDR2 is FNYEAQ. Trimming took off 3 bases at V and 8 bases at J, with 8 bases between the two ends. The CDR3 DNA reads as TGTGCCAGCAGCTTCGGGCGGGATGAGCAGTTCTTC. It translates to CASSFGRDEQFF.

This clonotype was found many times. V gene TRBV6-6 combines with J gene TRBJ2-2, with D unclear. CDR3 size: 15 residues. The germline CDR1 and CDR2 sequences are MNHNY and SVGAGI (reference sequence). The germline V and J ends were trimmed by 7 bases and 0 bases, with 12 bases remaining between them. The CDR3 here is CASMAGLSNTGELFF. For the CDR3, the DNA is TGTGCCAGCATGGCAGGCCTATCGAACACCGGGGAGCTGTTTTTT.